Listed here are 9 T cell receptor beta chains from one sample, sequenced in a study of blood T cell repertoires in COVID-19. Assay: immunoSEQ multiplex PCR; the TCRdb copy retains only in-frame clones and omits some. Among more than 85,000 clones listed, 70% to 90% were seen once. Sequences were obtained from peripheral blood. All receptors derive from a man aged 50 to 60 with active COVID-19.

This chain links TRBV11-2 with TRBJ2-1, with TRBD2 matching over 7 bases. Germline-derived CDR1 and CDR2 are SGHAT and FQNNGV. V lost 4 bases to trimming and J lost 4 bases; unmatched junction nucleotides: 10. The CDR3 length is 16 residues. This chain's CDR3 is CASSSGTKPGYNEQFF. CDR3 DNA: TGTGCCAGCAGCTCGGGGACTAAGCCGGGGTACAATGAGCAGTTCTTC.

The chain employs TRBV6-5 and TRBJ1-5; the match to TRBD1 covers 10 bases. Trimming cost V 7 bases and J 6 bases; bases outside gene matches: 9. The V gene's germline CDR1 is MNHEY and CDR2 SVGAGI. This CDR3 has 15 amino acids. CDR3 loop: CASKPGTGVSQPQHF. CDR3 nucleotide sequence: TGTGCCAGCAAGCCCGGGACAGGGGTTTCTCAGCCCCAGCATTTT.

The rearrangement uses TRBV2 and TRBJ2-7; 9 bases map to TRBD1. With V trimmed by 4 bases and J by 6 bases, 4 bases remained unmatched. The germline CDR1 and CDR2 sequences are SNHLY and FYNNEI. The CDR3 loop spans 13 amino acids. The CDR3 loop is CASSGDREGEQYF. In nucleotides, the CDR3 is TGTGCCAGCAGTGGGGACAGGGAAGGCGAGCAGTACTTC.

A word on this clone: The limits of the CDR3 on the DNA are not certain, so only TCRdb's listed CDR3 is given. The rearrangement uses TRBV6-1 and TRBJ1-2. Germline-derived CDR1 and CDR2 are MNHNS and SASEGT. Including both end residues, the CDR3 is 24 amino acids long. CDR3 loop: CASSERVDFGYGYTFGGVDYGYTF.

The V gene is TRBV9, the J gene TRBJ2-1; D remains ambiguous. Trimming removed 0 bases from V and 0 bases from J, with 7 bases in between. Per the germline V gene, CDR1 is SGDLS and CDR2 is YYNGEE. This CDR3 is built from 15 residues. CDR3 DNA sequence: TGTGCCAGCAGCGTAGCCTGGAGCTCCTACAATGAGCAGTTCTTC. Its translation: CASSVAWSSYNEQFF.

V and J are TRBV10-3 and TRBJ2-5; TRBD1 agrees at 8 bases. Germline CDR1 and CDR2: ENHRY and SYGVKD. J was trimmed by 4 bases and V by 3 bases; bases with no gene match: 4. The CDR3 covers 14 residues. The CDR3 sequence is CAISDSQGGETQYF. The DNA for the CDR3 is TGTGCCATCAGTGACTCACAGGGGGGAGAGACCCAGTACTTC.

The chain couples TRBV7-9 to TRBJ1-4; 7 nucleotides agree with TRBD1. The CDR3 totals 14 residues. The V gene end was trimmed by 3 bases and the J gene end by 3 bases; junction bases not matched to a gene: 1. Looked up from germline, CDR1 is SEHNR and CDR2 is FQNEAQ (reference sequence). The CDR3 is CASSLGTANEKLFF. CDR3 in DNA: TGTGCCAGCAGCTTGGGGACAGCTAATGAAAAACTGTTTTTT.

CDR3 loop: CASSQRTGGYEQYF. CDR3 nucleotide sequence: TGTGCCAGCAGCCAAAGGACAGGGGGCTACGAGCAGTACTTC. This chain links TRBV14 with TRBJ2-7; TRBD1 agrees at 10 bases. Germline V gene sequence: CDR1 SGHDN, CDR2 FVKESK. V dropped 2 bases and J dropped 3; count of bases not matched to a gene: 1. CDR3 length: 14 amino acids.

The chain couples TRBV9 to TRBJ1-6; 11 bases are shared with TRBD1. The CDR3 loop spans 14 amino acids. Germline CDR1 and CDR2: SGDLS and YYNGEE. J gave up 10 bases and V 3 bases, and 3 bases lay outside the gene matches. The CDR3 DNA follows: TGTGCCAGCAGCGAACGGACAGGGGGCTCACCCCTCCACTTT. This codes for CASSERTGGSPLHF.